The 11 T cell receptor beta chains reported below all come from one sample, sequenced in a study of T cells after yellow fever vaccination. One entry per CDR3 protein, called by TCRdb with MiXCR from the 5' RACE reads. This sample carries approximately 550,000 distinct CDR3 sequences, 15% to 20% of them seen once, and the ten largest clones take more than 13%. The sequences come from PBMCs, collected 15 days after the yellow fever booster vaccination. The receptors were gathered from a man aged 25 to 40 who received the YFV17D yellow fever vaccine.

The chain uses TRBV18 and TRBJ2-7; D uncertain. CDR1 is KGHSH and CDR2 is LQKENI in the germline V gene. This CDR3 has 13 residues. V lost 3 bases to trimming and J lost 2 bases, with 8 bases between them. CDR3 sequence (DNA): TGTGCCAGCTCACCCTCGGTAACCTACGAGCAGTACTTC. Encoded protein: CASSPSVTYEQYF. The entire variable domain, with the rest obtained from reference TRBV18 and TRBJ2-7, is as follows: NAGVMQNPRHLVRRRGQEARLRCSPMKGHSHVYWYRQLPEEGLKFMVYLQKENIIDESGMPKERFSAEFPKEGPSILRIQQVVRGDSAAYFCASSPSVTYEQYFGPGTRLTVT.

The rearrangement joins TRBV7-2 to TRBJ2-1, with TRBD1 matching over 9 bases. Germline CDR1 and CDR2: SGHTA and FQGNSA. CDR3 size: 16 residues. The J segment lost 2 bases and the V segment lost 2 bases, leaving 4 bases of the junction unmatched. In nucleotides, the CDR3 is TGTGCCAGCAGCTTATACGGGGACAGGGCCTACAATGAGCAGTTCTTC. Translated: CASSLYGDRAYNEQFF.

V gene TRBV6-2 or TRBV6-3 combines with J gene TRBJ2-3; D may be TRBD2 (5 bases). The germline V gene encodes CDR1 MNHEY and CDR2 SVGEGT. CDR3 length: 14 residues. Between the trimmed V and J ends, which lost 1 base and 10 bases, there was a span of 15 bases. CDR3 residues: CASSYFLASIAQYF. In nucleotides, the CDR3 is TGTGCCAGCAGTTACTTCCTAGCATCAATCGCGCAGTATTTT.

The V gene is TRBV28, the J gene TRBJ2-1; 12 positions match TRBD2. V lost 5 bases to trimming and J lost 9 bases; unmatched junction nucleotides: 8. The CDR3 has 15 residues. CDR1 MDHEN and CDR2 SYDVKM come from the germline V gene. The CDR3, as DNA: TGTGCCAGCAGTGGGACTAGCGGGCCTAAGCGTGAGCAGTTCTTC. It encodes CASSGTSGPKREQFF.

The V gene is TRBV7-2, the J gene TRBJ2-7; D might be TRBD2 (6 bases). Germline CDR1 is SGHTA and CDR2 is FQGNSA. CDR3 length equals 14 residues. Trimming removed 5 bases at V and 1 base at J, with 12 bases between. This CDR3 reads CASSPYGTSYEQYF. The CDR3 DNA follows: TGTGCCAGCAGCCCCTATGGGACTTCCTACGAGCAGTACTTC. Full variable domain (outside the CDR3, taken from reference TRBV7-2 and TRBJ2-7): GAGVSQSPSNKVTEKGKDVELRCDPISGHTALYWYRQSLGQGLEFLIYFQGNSAPDKSGLPSDRFSAERTGGSVSTLTIQRTQQEDSAVYLCASSPYGTSYEQYFGPGTRLTVT.

This clonotype was seen a handful of times. The chain carries TRBV19 and TRBJ2-3; 8 positions agree with TRBD1. In germline, CDR1 is LNHDA, CDR2 SQIVND (reference sequence). V shed 3 bases and J 3 bases; nucleotides not matched to a gene: 5. The CDR3 consists of 15 residues. The CDR3 nucleotides read TGTGCCAGTAGTATCGACAGGGGTAATACAGATACGCAGTATTTT. The encoded protein is CASSIDRGNTDTQYF.

This clonotype was observed a few times. This chain links TRBV5-1 with TRBJ2-1; 7 nucleotides line up with TRBD2. V lost 4 bases to trimming and J lost 4 bases; unmatched junction nucleotides: 8. CDR1 is SGHRS and CDR2 is YFSETQ in the germline V gene. The CDR3 is 15 amino acids. CDR3 coding DNA: TGCGCCAGCAGCCCGGGGGACTACTCGTACAATGAGCAGTTCTTC. Its translation: CASSPGDYSYNEQFF.

This clonotype was counted between two and nine times. The rearrangement joins TRBV4-3 to TRBJ2-3; no firm D call. The V and J ends lost 1 base and 9 bases respectively, with 17 bases between them. The CDR3 totals 15 residues. Germline V gene data show CDR1 as LGHNA and CDR2 as YSLEER. The CDR3, as DNA: TGCGCCAGCAGCCAAGGCGTCGCACGCGCAAGAACGCAGTATTTT. Its translation: CASSQGVARARTQYF.

The chain employs TRBV15 and TRBJ2-5; maybe TRBD2 (7 bases). The CDR3 covers 13 residues. CDR1 and CDR2 (germline): LNHNV, YYDKDF (reference sequence). Trimming cost V 11 bases and J 5 bases, with 18 bases left between them. The CDR3 nucleotides are TGTGCCTCCTCTGGGGGGGGCAGGGAGACCCAGTACTTC. Protein product: CASSGGGRETQYF.

The chain links TRBV5-1 to TRBJ2-1; D is uncertain. The CDR3 totals 14 residues. Trimming removed 1 base at V and 4 bases at J, with 9 bases between. The germline V gene has CDR1 SGHRS and CDR2 YFSETQ. CDR3 sequence (DNA): TGCGCCAGCAGCTTGTCGTTAGTTTACAATGAGCAGTTCTTC. Translation: CASSLSLVYNEQFF.

This clonotype showed up just a few times. The chain joins TRBV12-3 or TRBV12-4 to TRBJ2-3; 9 nucleotides line up with TRBD2. Trimming took 5 bases from V and 9 from J; bases not matched to a gene: 9. The CDR3 spans 14 residues. In nucleotides, the CDR3 is TGTGCCAGCAGTGATAGCGGGAGAGGCGGAACGCAGTATTTT. Its protein product is CASSDSGRGGTQYF.